This TCR beta chain was identified during a study of vaccination and CD4 T cells after COVID-19. The overall study: The study enrolled six male and four female convalescents, two of whom were Hispanic. Participants, all vaccine recipients, received two doses of either BNT162b2 or mRNA-1273. Blood was drawn a median roughly 67 days post second dose, range 14 to 241. Whole-study findings and limits: Convalescent patients had 304 of 307 vaccine-specific clones showing spike mono-reactivity.

In regard to this clonotype: Its antigen remains unknown.

The CDR3 has 14 amino acids. In germline, CDR1 is DFQATT, CDR2 SNEGSKA (reference sequence). J gave up 2 bases and V 1 base, and 4 bases lay outside the gene matches. The treatment here: roughly ten-day PBMC culture with coronavirus spike peptide pools or control peptides (ViraFEST assay). Sequence data for DNA of cultured CD4+ T cells were generated by the Oncomine TCR Beta short-read assay. From the PCR reads, TCRdb called clonotypes with MiXCR, one entry per CDR3 protein. The table includes around 18,000 distinct CDR3 sequences, 45% to 60% detected once. The V gene is TRBV20-1, the J gene TRBJ1-2, with 7 bases matching TRBD1. Specimen: CD4+ T cells from blood, cultured in vitro, collected after SARS-CoV-2 vaccination. The TCR comes from a human donor who had recovered from COVID-19. The CDR3 loop is CSARGYRGNYGYTF. The CDR3 nucleotides are TGCAGTGCTAGAGGCTACAGGGGCAACTATGGCTACACCTTC.